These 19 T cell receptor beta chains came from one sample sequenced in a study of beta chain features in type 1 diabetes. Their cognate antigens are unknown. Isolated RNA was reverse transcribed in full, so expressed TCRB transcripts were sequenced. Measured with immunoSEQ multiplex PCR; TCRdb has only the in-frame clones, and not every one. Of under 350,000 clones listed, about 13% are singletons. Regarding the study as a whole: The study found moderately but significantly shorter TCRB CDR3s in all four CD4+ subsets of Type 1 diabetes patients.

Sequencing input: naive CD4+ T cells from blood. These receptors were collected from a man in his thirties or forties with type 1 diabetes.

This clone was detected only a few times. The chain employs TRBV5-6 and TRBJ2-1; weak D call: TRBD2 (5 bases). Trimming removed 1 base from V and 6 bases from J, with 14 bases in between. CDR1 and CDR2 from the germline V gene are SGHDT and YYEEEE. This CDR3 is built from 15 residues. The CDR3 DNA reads TGTGCCAGCAGCTTGAGGCTAGCCGCCGGCAATGAGCAGTTCTTC. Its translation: CASSLRLAAGNEQFF.

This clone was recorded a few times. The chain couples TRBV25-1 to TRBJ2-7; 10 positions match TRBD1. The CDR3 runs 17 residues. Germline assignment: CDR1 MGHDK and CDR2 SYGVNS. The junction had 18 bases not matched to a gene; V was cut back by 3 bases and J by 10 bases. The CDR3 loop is CASSESLRDRGFNRQYF. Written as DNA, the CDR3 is TGTGCCAGCAGTGAGTCTCTCCGGGACAGGGGATTTAACCGACAGTACTTC.

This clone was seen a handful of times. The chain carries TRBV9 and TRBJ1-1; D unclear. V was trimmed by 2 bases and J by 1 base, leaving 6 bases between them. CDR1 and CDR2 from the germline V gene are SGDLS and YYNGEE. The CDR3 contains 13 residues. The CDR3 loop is CASSVLGNTEAFF. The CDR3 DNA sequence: TGTGCCAGCAGCGTTCTAGGGAACACTGAAGCTTTCTTT.

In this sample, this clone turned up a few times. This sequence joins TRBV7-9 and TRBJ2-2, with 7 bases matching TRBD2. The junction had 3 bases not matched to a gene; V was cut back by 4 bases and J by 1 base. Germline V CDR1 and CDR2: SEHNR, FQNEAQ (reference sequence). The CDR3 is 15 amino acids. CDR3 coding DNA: TGTGCCAGCAGCTACCTAGCGGTGAACACCGGGGAGCTGTTTTTT. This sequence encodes CASSYLAVNTGELFF.

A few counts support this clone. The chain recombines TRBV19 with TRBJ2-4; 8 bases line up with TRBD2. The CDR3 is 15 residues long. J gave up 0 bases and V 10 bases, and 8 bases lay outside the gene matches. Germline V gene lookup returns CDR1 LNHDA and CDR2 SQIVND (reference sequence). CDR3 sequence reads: CATQGLVAAKNIQYF. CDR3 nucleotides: TGTGCCACCCAGGGACTAGTCGCAGCCAAAAACATTCAGTACTTC.

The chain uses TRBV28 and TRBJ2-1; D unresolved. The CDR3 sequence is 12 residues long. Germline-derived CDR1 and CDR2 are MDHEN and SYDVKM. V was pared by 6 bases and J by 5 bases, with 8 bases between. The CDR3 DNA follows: TGTGCCAGCAGACCTCAGGACAATGAGCAGTTCTTC. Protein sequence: CASRPQDNEQFF.

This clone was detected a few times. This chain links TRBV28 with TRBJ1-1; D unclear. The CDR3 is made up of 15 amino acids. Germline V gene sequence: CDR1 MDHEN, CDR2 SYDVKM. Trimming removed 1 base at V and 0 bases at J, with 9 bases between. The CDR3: CASSLYMEVNTEAFF. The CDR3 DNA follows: TGTGCCAGCAGTTTATACATGGAGGTGAACACTGAAGCTTTCTTT.

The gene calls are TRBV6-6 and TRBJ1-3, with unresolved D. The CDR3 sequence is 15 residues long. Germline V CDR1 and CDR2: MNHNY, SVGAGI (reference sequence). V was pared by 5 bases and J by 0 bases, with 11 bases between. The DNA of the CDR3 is TGTGCCAGCAGTAACATCCTTGCCTCTGGAAACACCATATATTTT. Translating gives CASSNILASGNTIYF.

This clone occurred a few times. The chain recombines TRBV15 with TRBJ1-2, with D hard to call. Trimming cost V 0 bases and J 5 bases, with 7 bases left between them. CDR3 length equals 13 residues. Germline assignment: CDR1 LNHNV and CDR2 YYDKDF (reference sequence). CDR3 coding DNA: TGTGCCACCAGCAGAGATGGAGATTATGGCTACACCTTC. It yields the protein CATSRDGDYGYTF.

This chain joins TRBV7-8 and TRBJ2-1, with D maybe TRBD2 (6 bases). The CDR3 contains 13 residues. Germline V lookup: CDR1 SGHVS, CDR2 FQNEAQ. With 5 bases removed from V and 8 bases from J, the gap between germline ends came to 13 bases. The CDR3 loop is CASSPGGPHEQFF. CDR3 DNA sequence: TGTGCCAGCAGCCCAGGAGGGCCCCATGAGCAGTTCTTC.

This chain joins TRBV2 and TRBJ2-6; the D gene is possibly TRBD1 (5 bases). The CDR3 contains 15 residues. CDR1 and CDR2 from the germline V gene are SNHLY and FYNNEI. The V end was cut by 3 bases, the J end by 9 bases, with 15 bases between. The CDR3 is CASSETVSFFNVLTF. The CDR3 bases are TGTGCCAGCAGTGAGACAGTATCCTTCTTCAACGTCCTGACTTTC.

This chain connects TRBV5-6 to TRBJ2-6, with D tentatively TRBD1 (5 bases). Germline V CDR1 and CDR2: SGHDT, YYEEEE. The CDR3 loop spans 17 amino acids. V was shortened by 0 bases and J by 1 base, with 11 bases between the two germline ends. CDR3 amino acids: CASSLVRVESGANVLTF. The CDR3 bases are TGTGCCAGCAGCTTGGTCAGGGTAGAATCTGGGGCCAACGTCCTGACTTTC.

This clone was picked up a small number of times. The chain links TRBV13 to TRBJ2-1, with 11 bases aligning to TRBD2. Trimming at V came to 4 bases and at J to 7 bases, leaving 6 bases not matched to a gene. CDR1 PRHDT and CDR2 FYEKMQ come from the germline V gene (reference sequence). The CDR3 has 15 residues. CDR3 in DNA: TGTGCCAGCAGCTCTTTAGCGGGAGGGCCGAATGAGCAGTTCTTC. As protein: CASSSLAGGPNEQFF.

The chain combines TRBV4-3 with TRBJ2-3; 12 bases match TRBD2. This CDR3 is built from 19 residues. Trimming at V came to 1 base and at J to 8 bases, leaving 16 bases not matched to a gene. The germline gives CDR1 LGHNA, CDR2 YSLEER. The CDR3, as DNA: TGCGCCAGCAGCCAAGTTGATATCCATGCTAGCGGGAGGGGGGCTACGCAGTATTTT. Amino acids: CASSQVDIHASGRGATQYF.

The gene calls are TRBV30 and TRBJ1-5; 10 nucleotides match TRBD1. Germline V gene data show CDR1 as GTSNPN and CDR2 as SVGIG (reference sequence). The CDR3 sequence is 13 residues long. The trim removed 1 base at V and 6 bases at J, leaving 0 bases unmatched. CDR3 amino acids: CAWSGTGGQPQHF. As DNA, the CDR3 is TGTGCCTGGAGTGGGACAGGGGGTCAGCCCCAGCATTTT.

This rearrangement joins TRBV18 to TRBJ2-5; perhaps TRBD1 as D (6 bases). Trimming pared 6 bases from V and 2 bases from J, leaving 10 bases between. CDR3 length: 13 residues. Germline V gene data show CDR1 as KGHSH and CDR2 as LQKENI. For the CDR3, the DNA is TGTGCCAGCTCCGGGGACATACAAGAGACCCAGTACTTC. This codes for CASSGDIQETQYF.

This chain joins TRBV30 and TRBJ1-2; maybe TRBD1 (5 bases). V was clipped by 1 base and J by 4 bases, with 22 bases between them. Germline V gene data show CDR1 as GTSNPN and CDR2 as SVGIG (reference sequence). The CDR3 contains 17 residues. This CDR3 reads CAWSAPLGEGRGYGYTF. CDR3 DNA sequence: TGTGCCTGGAGTGCCCCCTTGGGGGAGGGCAGAGGCTATGGCTACACCTTC. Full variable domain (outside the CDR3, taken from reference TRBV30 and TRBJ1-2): SQTIHQWPATLVQPVGSPLSLECTVEGTSNPNLYWYRQAAGRGLQLLFYSVGIGQISSEVPQNLSASRPQDRQFILSSKKLLLSDSGFYLCAWSAPLGEGRGYGYTFGSGTRLTVV.

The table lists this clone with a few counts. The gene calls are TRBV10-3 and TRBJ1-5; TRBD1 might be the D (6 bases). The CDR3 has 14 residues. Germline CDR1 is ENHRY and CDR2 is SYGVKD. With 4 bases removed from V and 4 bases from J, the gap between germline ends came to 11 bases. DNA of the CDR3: TGTGCCATCAGTGGGACAGACCCTAATCAGCCCCAGCATTTT. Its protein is CAISGTDPNQPQHF.

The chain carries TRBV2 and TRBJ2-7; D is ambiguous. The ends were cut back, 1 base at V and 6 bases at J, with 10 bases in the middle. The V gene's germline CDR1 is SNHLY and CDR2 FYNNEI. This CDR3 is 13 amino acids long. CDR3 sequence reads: CASSEVLAGEQYF. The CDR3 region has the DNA TGTGCCAGCAGTGAAGTTCTCGCAGGCGAGCAGTACTTC.